This is a list of T cell receptor beta chains from one sample in a study of blood T cell repertoires in COVID-19. Profiling relied on immunoSEQ multiplex PCR, and the TCRdb table lists in-frame clones only, not all of them. The sample yields some 350,000 clones, roughly 90% seen once. Sample: peripheral blood. These receptors were obtained from a man younger than 30 with active or convalescent COVID-19. Both conserved end residues are part of each CDR3. D genes are given only for firm matches. Rows may omit the clone size; those that give it use once, few, many or a size class.

V	D	J	size	CDR3	DNA
TRBV6-5	TRBD1	TRBJ1-1	NA	CASRTGRGQGTEAFF	TGTGCCAGCAGGACTGGCAGGGGGCAGGGCACTGAAGCTTTCTTT
TRBV9	TRBD1	TRBJ2-7	few	CASSVATGVNGEQYF	TGTGCCAGCAGCGTAGCGACAGGGGTGAACGGCGAGCAGTACTTC
TRBV19	TRBD1	TRBJ2-1	NA	CASKGTGTFLHEQFF	TGTGCCAGTAAGGGGACAGGGACTTTTCTGCATGAGCAGTTCTTC
TRBV9	NA	TRBJ1-6	NA	CASSGRSAANSPLHF	TGTGCCAGCAGCGGGCGCAGCGCCGCGAATTCACCCCTCCACTTT
TRBV29-1	NA	TRBJ1-2	NA	CSVGRDYGYTF	TGCAGCGTTGGCCGGGACTATGGCTACACCTTC
TRBV11-2	NA	TRBJ2-7	NA	CASSLTTAYEQYF	TGTGCCAGCAGCTTAACGACAGCCTACGAGCAGTACTTC
TRBV28	NA	TRBJ1-4	NA	CASSPAGLAHEKLFF	TGTGCCAGCAGTCCGGCGGGCCTTGCACATGAAAAACTGTTTTTT
TRBV6-4	TRBD2	TRBJ2-1	few	CASSDGGGAYNEQFF	TGTGCCAGCAGTGATGGCGGGGGAGCATACAATGAGCAGTTCTTC
TRBV5-6	NA	TRBJ1-1	NA	CASSPQGKRVYSEAFF	TGTGCCAGCAGCCCCCAGGGTAAGCGGGTTTATTCTGAAGCTTTCTTT
TRBV7-3	NA	TRBJ2-3	NA	CASSSSPGTDTQYF	TGTGCCAGCAGCTCGTCTCCGGGCACAGATACGCAGTATTTT
TRBV2	NA	TRBJ2-7	once	CASNEVGAKSYEQYF	TGTGCCAGCAACGAGGTGGGGGCTAAATCTTACGAGCAGTACTTC
TRBV19	NA	TRBJ2-6	NA	CASSIFGANVLTF	TGTGCCAGTAGTATTTTTGGGGCCAACGTGCTGACTTTC
TRBV24-1	TRBD1	TRBJ2-1	NA	CATSASDRVYYNEQFF	TGTGCCACCAGTGCCTCGGACAGGGTCTACTACAATGAGCAGTTCTTC
TRBV7-6	NA	TRBJ1-3	NA	CASSLEPRISGNTIYF	TGTGCCAGCAGCTTAGAACCGAGGATCTCTGGAAACACCATATATTTT
TRBV6-2/TRBV6-3	NA	TRBJ2-7	NA	CASSFPSLGQSSYEQYF	TGTGCCAGCAGTTTCCCCTCCCTCGGACAGAGCTCCTACGAGCAGTACTTC
TRBV14	TRBD1	TRBJ1-3	NA	CASSRTGNSGNTIYF	TGTGCCAGCAGCCGGACAGGGAACTCTGGAAACACCATATATTTT
TRBV5-1	NA	TRBJ2-5	NA	CASNLGGGETQYF	TGCGCCAGCAACTTAGGGGGGGGAGAGACCCAGTACTTC
TRBV19	NA	TRBJ1-5	NA	CASSIGGSLMPQHF	TGTGCCAGTAGTATAGGCGGCTCTTTAATGCCCCAGCATTTT